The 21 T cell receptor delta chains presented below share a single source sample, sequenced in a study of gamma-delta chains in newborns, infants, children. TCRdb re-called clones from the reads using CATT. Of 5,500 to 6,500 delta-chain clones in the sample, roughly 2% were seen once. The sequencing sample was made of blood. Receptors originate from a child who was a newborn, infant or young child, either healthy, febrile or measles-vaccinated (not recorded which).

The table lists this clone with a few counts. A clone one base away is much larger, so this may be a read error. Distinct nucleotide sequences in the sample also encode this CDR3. CDR3 bases: TGTGCCTGTGACACCGTAGGGATACACACCGATAAGCTCATCTTT. Protein: CACDTVGIHTDKLIF. The chain employs TRDV2 and TRDJ1; the match to TRDD3 covers 7 bases. Germline V gives CDR1 GEAIGNYY, CDR2 EKD. The CDR3 loop spans 15 amino acids.

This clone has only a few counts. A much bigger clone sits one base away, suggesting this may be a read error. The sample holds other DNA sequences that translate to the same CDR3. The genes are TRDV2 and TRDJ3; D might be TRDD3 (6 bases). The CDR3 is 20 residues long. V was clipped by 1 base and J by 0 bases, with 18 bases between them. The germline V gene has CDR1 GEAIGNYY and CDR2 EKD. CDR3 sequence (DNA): TGTGCCTGTGACACTGCAGGACGGGGATTGAGCTCCTGGGACACCCGACAGATGTTTTTC. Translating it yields CACDTAGRGLSSWDTRQMFF.

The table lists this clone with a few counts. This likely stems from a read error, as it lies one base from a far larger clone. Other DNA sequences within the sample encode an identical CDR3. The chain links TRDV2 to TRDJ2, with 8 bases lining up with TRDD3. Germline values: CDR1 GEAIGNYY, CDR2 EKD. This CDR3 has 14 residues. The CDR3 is CACDTTGGPAQLFF. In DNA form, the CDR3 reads TGCGCCTGTGACACGACTGGGGGGCCAGCACAACTCTTCTTT.

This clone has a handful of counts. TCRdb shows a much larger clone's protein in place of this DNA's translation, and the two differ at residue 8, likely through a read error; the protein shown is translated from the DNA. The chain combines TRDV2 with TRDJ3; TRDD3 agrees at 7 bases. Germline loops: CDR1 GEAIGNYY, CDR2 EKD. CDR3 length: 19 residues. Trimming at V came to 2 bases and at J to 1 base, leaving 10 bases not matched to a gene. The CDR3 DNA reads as TGTGCCTGTGACATCCTGGGGGGTACGGGGTCCTGGGACACCCGACAGATGTTTTTC. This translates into CACDILGGTGSWDTRQMFF.

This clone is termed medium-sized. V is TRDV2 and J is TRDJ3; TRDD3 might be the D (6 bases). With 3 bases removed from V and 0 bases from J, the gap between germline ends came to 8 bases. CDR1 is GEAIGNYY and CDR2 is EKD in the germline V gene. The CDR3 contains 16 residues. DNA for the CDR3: TGTGCCTGTGACGTACTGGGCTCCTGGGACACCCGACAGATGTTTTTC. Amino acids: CACDVLGSWDTRQMFF.

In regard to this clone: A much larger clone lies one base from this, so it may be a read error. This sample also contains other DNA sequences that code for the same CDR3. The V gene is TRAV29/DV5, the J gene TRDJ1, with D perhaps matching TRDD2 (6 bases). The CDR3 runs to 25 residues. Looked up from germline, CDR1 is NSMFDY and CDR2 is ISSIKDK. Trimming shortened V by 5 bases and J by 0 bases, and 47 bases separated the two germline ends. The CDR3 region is CAAKIGPSYVSSSRYRFMYTDKLIF. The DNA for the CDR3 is TGTGCAGCGAAAATTGGGCCCTCCTACGTCTCTTCTTCTCGATACCGTTTTATGTACACCGATAAACTCATCTTT.

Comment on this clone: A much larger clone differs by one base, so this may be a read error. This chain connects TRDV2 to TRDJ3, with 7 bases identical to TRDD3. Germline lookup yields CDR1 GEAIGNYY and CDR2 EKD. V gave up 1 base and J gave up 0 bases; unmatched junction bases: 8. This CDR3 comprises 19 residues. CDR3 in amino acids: CACDTGDAISSWDTRQMFF. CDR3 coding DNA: TGTGCCTGTGACACGGGGGATGCCATCAGCTCCTGGGACACCCGACAGATGTTTTTC.

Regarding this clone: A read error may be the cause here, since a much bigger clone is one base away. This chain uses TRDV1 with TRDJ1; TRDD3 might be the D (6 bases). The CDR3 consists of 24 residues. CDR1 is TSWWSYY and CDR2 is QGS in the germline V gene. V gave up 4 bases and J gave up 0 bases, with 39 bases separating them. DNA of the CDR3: TGTGCTCTTGGGGTCTACGGGACGGGGCCACTTACTGGGTTTAGATCCGCCCACACCGATAAACTCATCTTT. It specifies CALGVYGTGPLTGFRSAHTDKLIF.

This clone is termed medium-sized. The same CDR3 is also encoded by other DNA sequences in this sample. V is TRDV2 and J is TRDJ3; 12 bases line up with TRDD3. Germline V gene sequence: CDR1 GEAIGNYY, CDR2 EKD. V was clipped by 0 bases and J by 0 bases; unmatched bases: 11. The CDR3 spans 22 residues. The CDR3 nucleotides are TGTGCCTGTGACACCCTCAATATACTGGGGGATACAAGCTCCTGGGACACCCGACAGATGTTTTTC. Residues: CACDTLNILGDTSSWDTRQMFF.

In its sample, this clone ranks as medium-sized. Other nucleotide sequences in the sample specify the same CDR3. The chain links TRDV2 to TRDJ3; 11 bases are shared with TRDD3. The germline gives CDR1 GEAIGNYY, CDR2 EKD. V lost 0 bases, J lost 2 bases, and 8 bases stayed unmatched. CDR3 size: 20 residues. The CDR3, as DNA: TGTGCCTGTGACACCGTGGATGGGGGATACGATCCCTGGGACACCCGACAGATGTTTTTC. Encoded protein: CACDTVDGGYDPWDTRQMFF.

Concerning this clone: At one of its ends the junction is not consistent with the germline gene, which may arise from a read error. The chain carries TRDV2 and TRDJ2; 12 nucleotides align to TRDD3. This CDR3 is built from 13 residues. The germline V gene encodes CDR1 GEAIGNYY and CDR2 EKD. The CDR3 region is CACDVLGDTGQFF. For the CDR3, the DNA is TGTGCCTGTGACGTACTGGGGGATACAGGACAATTCTTC.

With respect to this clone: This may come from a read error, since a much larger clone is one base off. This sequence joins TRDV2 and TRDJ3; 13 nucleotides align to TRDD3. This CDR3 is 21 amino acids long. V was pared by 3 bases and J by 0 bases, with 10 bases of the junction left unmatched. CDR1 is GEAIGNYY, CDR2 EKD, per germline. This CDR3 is CACDEVLGDTRSSWDTRQMFF. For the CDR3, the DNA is TGTGCCTGTGACGAAGTACTGGGGGATACGCGAAGCTCCTGGGACACCCGACAGATGTTTTTC.

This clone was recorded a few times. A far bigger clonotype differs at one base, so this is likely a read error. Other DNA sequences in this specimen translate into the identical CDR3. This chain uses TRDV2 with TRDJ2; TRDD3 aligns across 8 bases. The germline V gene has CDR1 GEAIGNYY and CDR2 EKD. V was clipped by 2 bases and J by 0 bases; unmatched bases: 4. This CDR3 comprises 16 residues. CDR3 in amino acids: CACDILGATLTAQLFF. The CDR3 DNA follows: TGTGCCTGTGACATACTGGGGGCTACTTTGACAGCACAACTCTTCTTT.

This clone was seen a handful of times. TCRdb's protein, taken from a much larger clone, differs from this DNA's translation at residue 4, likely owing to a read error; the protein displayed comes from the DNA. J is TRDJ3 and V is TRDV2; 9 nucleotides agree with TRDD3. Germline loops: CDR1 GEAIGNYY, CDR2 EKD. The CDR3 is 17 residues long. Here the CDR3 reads CACYTVGDTWDTRQMFF. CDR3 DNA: TGTGCCTGTTACACCGTGGGGGATACCTGGGACACCCGACAGATGTTTTTC.

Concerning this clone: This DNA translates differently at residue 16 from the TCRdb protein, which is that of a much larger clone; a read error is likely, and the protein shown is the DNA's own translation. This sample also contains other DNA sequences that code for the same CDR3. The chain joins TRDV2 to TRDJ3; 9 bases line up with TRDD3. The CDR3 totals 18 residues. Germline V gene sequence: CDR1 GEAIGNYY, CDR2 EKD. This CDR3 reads CACDTVLGDSWDTRQVFF. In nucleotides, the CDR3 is TGTGCCTGTGACACCGTGCTGGGGGATTCCTGGGACACCCGACAGGTGTTTTTC.

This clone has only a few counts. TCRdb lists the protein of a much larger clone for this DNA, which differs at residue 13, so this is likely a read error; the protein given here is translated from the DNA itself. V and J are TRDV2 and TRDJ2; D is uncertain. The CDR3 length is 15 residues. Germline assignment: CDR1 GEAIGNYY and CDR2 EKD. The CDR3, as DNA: TGTGCCTGTGACTCCCTAGGATCTTTGACAGCACAACCCTTCTTT. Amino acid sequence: CACDSLGSLTAQPFF.

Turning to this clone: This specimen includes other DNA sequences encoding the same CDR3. Here the CDR3 reads CACDTVGNRGIKSSWDTRQMFF. CDR3 sequence (DNA): TGTGCCTGTGACACCGTTGGGAACCGGGGGATAAAAAGTTCCTGGGACACCCGACAGATGTTTTTC. This rearrangement joins TRDV2 to TRDJ3, with 8 positions matching TRDD3. The length of the CDR3 is 22 residues. V lost 0 bases to trimming and J lost 1 base; unmatched junction nucleotides: 16. Germline V gene sequence: CDR1 GEAIGNYY, CDR2 EKD.

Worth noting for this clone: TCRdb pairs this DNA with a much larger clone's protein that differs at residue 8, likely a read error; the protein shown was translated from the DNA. The CDR3 nucleotides read TGTGCCTGTGACACCGTCGTCGGCTCCTGGGACACCCGACAGATGTTTTTC. Translation: CACDTVVGSWDTRQMFF. The chain carries TRDV2 and TRDJ3; D is ambiguous. Trimming left V 0 bases short and J 0 bases short, with 8 bases between. The CDR3 loop spans 17 amino acids. Germline CDR1 and CDR2: GEAIGNYY and EKD.

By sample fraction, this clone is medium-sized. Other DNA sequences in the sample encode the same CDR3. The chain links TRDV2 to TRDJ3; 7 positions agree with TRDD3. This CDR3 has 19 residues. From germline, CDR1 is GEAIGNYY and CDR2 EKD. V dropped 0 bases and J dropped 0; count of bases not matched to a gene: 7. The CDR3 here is CACDTVLGILSWDTRQMFF. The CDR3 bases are TGTGCCTGTGACACCGTACTGGGGATTCTCTCCTGGGACACCCGACAGATGTTTTTC.

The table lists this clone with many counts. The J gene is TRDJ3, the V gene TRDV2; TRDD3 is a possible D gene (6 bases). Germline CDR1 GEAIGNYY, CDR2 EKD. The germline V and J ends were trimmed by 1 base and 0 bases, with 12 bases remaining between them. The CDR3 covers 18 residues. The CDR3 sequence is CACDTGGHSSWDTRQMFF. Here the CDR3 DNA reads TGTGCCTGTGACACTGGGGGTCATAGCTCCTGGGACACCCGACAGATGTTTTTC.

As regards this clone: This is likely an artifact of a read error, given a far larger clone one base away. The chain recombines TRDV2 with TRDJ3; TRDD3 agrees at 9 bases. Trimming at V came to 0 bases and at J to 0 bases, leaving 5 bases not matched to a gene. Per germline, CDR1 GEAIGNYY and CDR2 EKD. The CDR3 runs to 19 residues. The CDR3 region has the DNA TGTGCCTGTGACACCACGGGGGATACTAGCTCCTGGGACACCCGACAGATGTTTTTC. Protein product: CACDTTGDTSSWDTRQMFF.